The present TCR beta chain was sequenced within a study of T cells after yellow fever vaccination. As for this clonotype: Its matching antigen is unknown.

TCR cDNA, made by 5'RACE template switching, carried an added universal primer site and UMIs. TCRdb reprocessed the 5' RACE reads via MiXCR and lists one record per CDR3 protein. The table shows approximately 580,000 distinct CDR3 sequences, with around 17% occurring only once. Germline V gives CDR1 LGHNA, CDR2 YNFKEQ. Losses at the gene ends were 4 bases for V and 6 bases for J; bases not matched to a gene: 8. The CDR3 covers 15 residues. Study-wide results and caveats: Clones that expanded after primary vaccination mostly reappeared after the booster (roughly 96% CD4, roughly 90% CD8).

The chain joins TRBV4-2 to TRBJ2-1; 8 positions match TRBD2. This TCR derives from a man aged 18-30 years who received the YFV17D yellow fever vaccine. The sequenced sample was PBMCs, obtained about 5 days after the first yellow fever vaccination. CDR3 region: CASSPYGGGSNEQFF. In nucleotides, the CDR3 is TGTGCCAGCAGCCCATACGGGGGGGGCTCCAATGAGCAGTTCTTC.